The next 32 T cell receptor beta chains were all read from a single sample in a study of blood T cell repertoires in COVID-19. Profiled with immunoSEQ multiplex PCR; TCRdb holds only in-frame clones, not every one. The profile shows around 19,000 clones, roughly nine tenths of them singletons. The sample comprised peripheral blood. Every receptor here comes from a human donor in a cohort sampled during active COVID-19.

The chain employs TRBV9 and TRBJ1-1; perhaps TRBD1 as D (5 bases). Trimming stripped 0 bases from V and 1 base from J, with 10 bases between. Per germline, CDR1 SGDLS and CDR2 YYNGEE. CDR3 length: 15 amino acids. The CDR3 DNA is TGTGCCAGCAGCGTAGATGTGGGGCGGAACACTGAAGCTTTCTTT. Translation gives CASSVDVGRNTEAFF.

This chain connects TRBV20-1 to TRBJ2-7; possibly TRBD2 for D (6 bases). Trimming left V 8 bases short and J 5 bases short, with 10 bases between. CDR1 is DFQATT and CDR2 is SNEGSKA in the germline V gene (reference sequence). CDR3 length equals 10 residues. The CDR3 protein is CSPAGNEQYF. CDR3 in DNA: TGCAGTCCAGCGGGTAACGAGCAGTACTTC.

In this sample, this clone turned up once. The chain employs TRBV3-1 (or the pseudogene TRBV3-2) and TRBJ1-4; 7 nucleotides agree with TRBD1. In germline, CDR1 is LGHDT, CDR2 YNNKEL (reference sequence). V trimming: 0 bases; J trimming: 3 bases; junction bases outside the gene matches: 7. The CDR3 is 17 residues long. The DNA for the CDR3 is TGTGCCAGCAGCCAAGATCGCAGGGACAGCCCTAATGAAAAACTGTTTTTT. Its translation: CASSQDRRDSPNEKLFF.

The chain recombines TRBV4-3 with TRBJ1-6, with D unclear. The germline V and J ends were trimmed by 4 bases and 8 bases, with 12 bases remaining between them. The CDR3 runs 14 residues. Germline V lookup: CDR1 LGHNA, CDR2 YSLEER. This CDR3 reads CASSPRAGDSPLHF. CDR3 nucleotide sequence: TGCGCCAGCAGCCCGCGGGCCGGGGATTCACCCCTCCACTTT.

The V gene is TRBV5-1, the J gene TRBJ2-7; D remains unclear. The germline V gene encodes CDR1 SGHRS and CDR2 YFSETQ. V was shortened by 4 bases and J by 3 bases, with 17 bases between the two germline ends. There are 15 residues in the CDR3. Written as DNA, the CDR3 is TGCGCCAGCAGCCTCATGGGCAGGAATCTCTACGAGCAGTACTTC. It translates to CASSLMGRNLYEQYF.

The rearrangement links TRBV12-3 or TRBV12-4 to TRBJ1-2; unclear D gene. CDR3 length equals 12 residues. Trimming took off 8 bases at V and 8 bases at J, with 15 bases between the two ends. CDR3 sequence reads: CASHDRASGYTF. The CDR3 DNA reads as TGTGCCAGCCACGACCGAGCTAGCGGCTACACCTTC.

This clone was seen a single time. The chain employs TRBV6-5 and TRBJ1-2, with 11 bases fitting TRBD1. The J segment lost 5 bases and the V segment lost 4 bases, leaving 3 bases of the junction unmatched. Germline CDR1 MNHEY, CDR2 SVGAGI. The CDR3 loop spans 14 amino acids. DNA for the CDR3: TGTGCCAGCAGTTTCCGGGACAGGGGGTATGGCTACACCTTC. Its translation is CASSFRDRGYGYTF.

This chain uses TRBV3-1 (or the pseudogene TRBV3-2) with TRBJ2-3, with TRBD2 identical over 8 bases. Germline trimming cut 0 bases from V and 3 bases from J; bases unmatched to any gene: 8. This CDR3 spans 17 amino acids. The V gene's germline CDR1 is LGHDT and CDR2 YNNKEL (reference sequence). The CDR3 DNA reads TGTGCCAGCAGCCAAGAAGAACGGGGGGGTAGGACAGATACGCAGTATTTT. This translates into CASSQEERGGRTDTQYF.

The chain joins TRBV19 to TRBJ1-2; 8 nucleotides line up with TRBD1. Germline trimming cut 5 bases from V and 1 base from J; bases unmatched to any gene: 12. This CDR3 has 17 residues. Germline CDR1 is LNHDA and CDR2 is SQIVND (reference sequence). CDR3 coding DNA: TGTGCCAGTAGTCCAGACAGGGGCGCCTCGGTTAACTATGGCTACACCTTC. It translates to CASSPDRGASVNYGYTF.

This clone was recorded a few times. This CDR3 reads CASSLGLAGFYEQYV. CDR3 nucleotide sequence: TGCGCCAGCAGCTTAGGACTAGCGGGATTCTACGAGCAGTACGTC. V is TRBV5-1 and J is TRBJ2-7; 12 bases are shared with TRBD2. V was pared by 2 bases and J by 3 bases, with 3 bases of the junction left unmatched. Germline CDR1 reads SGHRS; CDR2 reads YFSETQ. The CDR3 consists of 15 residues.

This clone has only one observation. CDR3 in amino acids: CASSIWGTSSPLHF. The CDR3 DNA is TGTGCCAGTAGTATTTGGGGCACGTCGTCTCCCCTCCACTTT. The chain employs TRBV19 and TRBJ1-6; D may be TRBD1 (5 bases). Trimming took off 3 bases at V and 13 bases at J, with 16 bases between the two ends. Germline loops: CDR1 LNHDA, CDR2 SQIVND (reference sequence). The CDR3 extends over 14 amino acids.

The chain is built from TRBV10-3 and TRBJ1-2, with D hard to call. The V and J ends lost 0 bases and 8 bases respectively, with 10 bases between them. CDR3 length: 13 residues. Germline V gene data show CDR1 as ENHRY and CDR2 as SYGVKD. The CDR3 protein is CAISESNIEGYTF. CDR3 sequence (DNA): TGTGCCATCAGTGAGTCCAACATCGAAGGCTACACCTTC.

This chain uses TRBV7-6 with TRBJ1-2, with 9 bases that match TRBD1. The CDR3 is 15 amino acids. Losses at the gene ends were 5 bases for V and 4 bases for J; bases not matched to a gene: 8. CDR1 SGHVS and CDR2 FNYEAQ come from the germline V gene. This CDR3 is CASSRRQGEGYGYTF. In nucleotides, the CDR3 is TGTGCCAGCAGCCGACGACAGGGGGAGGGCTATGGCTACACCTTC.

The chain has TRBV10-1 and TRBJ2-1; D might be TRBD2 (5 bases). The CDR3 totals 14 residues. The germline CDR1 and CDR2 sequences are WNHNN and SYGVQD (reference sequence). V gave up 4 bases and J gave up 0 bases, with 7 bases separating them. DNA of the CDR3: TGCGCCAGCAGTGCCGGGATCTCCTACAATGAGCAGTTCTTC. It encodes CASSAGISYNEQFF.

This clone is a singleton in its sample. V is TRBV5-4 and J is TRBJ2-1; 14 bases fit TRBD2. The V gene end was trimmed by 3 bases and the J gene end by 4 bases; junction bases not matched to a gene: 6. The CDR3 consists of 17 residues. Per germline, CDR1 SGHNT and CDR2 YYREEE (reference sequence). The CDR3 DNA is TGTGCCAGCAGCTCAGGACTAGCGGGAGGAACTTACAATGAGCAGTTCTTC. Encoded protein: CASSSGLAGGTYNEQFF.

The chain joins TRBV7-3 to TRBJ1-1; possible D gene TRBD1, 6 bases. V was trimmed by 5 bases and J by 5 bases, leaving 12 bases between them. Looked up from germline, CDR1 is SGHTA and CDR2 is FQGTGA. The CDR3 is 13 residues long. CDR3 in amino acids: CASSVQGGTEAFF. The CDR3 region has the DNA TGTGCCAGCAGCGTACAGGGAGGGACTGAAGCTTTCTTT.

Concerning this clone: The same CDR3 is also encoded by other DNA sequences in this sample. The chain carries TRBV6-5 and TRBJ1-2, with 10 bases identical to TRBD1. Germline V CDR1 and CDR2: MNHEY, SVGAGI. The CDR3 is 16 amino acids. J gave up 5 bases and V 0 bases, and 6 bases lay outside the gene matches. The chain's CDR3 is CASSYSRTGGGYGYTF. CDR3 in DNA: TGTGCCAGCAGTTACTCGAGGACAGGGGGAGGTTATGGCTACACCTTC.

The V and J genes are TRBV25-1 and TRBJ2-6; 7 bases fit TRBD1. Germline loops: CDR1 MGHDK, CDR2 SYGVNS. The CDR3 contains 15 residues. The J segment lost 2 bases and the V segment lost 3 bases, leaving 1 base of the junction unmatched. The CDR3 nucleotides are TGTGCCAGCAGTGACGACAGGGCTGGGGCCAACGTCCTGACTTTC. Its protein product is CASSDDRAGANVLTF.

The CDR3 spells CASSFETGVSYEQYF. The DNA for the CDR3 is TGTGCCAGCAGCTTCGAGACAGGGGTCTCCTACGAGCAGTACTTC. The chain joins TRBV7-6 to TRBJ2-7; 8 bases agree with TRBD1. V shed 3 bases and J 0 bases; nucleotides not matched to a gene: 4. Germline CDR1 and CDR2: SGHVS and FNYEAQ. The CDR3 is 15 residues long.

The chain links TRBV11-2 to TRBJ2-1, with TRBD2 as a possible D gene (7 bases). Germline assignment: CDR1 SGHAT and CDR2 FQNNGV. V lost 6 bases to trimming and J lost 9 bases, with 18 bases between them. This CDR3 is 14 amino acids long. CDR3 amino acids: CASSRDGGRGEQFF. The DNA for the CDR3 is TGTGCCAGCAGTCGCGACGGGGGGCGGGGTGAGCAGTTCTTC.

The V call is TRBV6-6, the J call TRBJ1-1, with a tentative D call TRBD1 (6 bases). Trimming removed 0 bases at V and 6 bases at J, with 17 bases between. CDR1 is MNHNY and CDR2 is SVGAGI in the germline V gene (reference sequence). The length of the CDR3 is 16 residues. The CDR3 nucleotides read TGTGCCAGCAGTTACTCGATATCAGGGGCTAGTTCTGAAGCTTTCTTT. Translating it yields CASSYSISGASSEAFF.

The chain joins TRBV12-3 or TRBV12-4 to TRBJ2-7; TRBD2 might be the D (5 bases). The CDR3 is 13 amino acids. Trimming pared 6 bases from V and 2 bases from J, leaving 11 bases between. The CDR3 reads CASRKAGPYEQYF. The CDR3 DNA sequence: TGTGCCAGCAGGAAGGCGGGCCCCTACGAGCAGTACTTC.

In its sample, this clone was seen a few times. CDR3 nucleotide sequence: TGTGCCAGCAGCCAAGAGAGATCCTCTGGAAACACCATATATTTT. It translates to CASSQERSSGNTIYF. The chain couples TRBV3-1 (or the pseudogene TRBV3-2) to TRBJ1-3; D gene ambiguous. Germline CDR1 and CDR2: LGHDT and YNNKEL (reference sequence). The ends were cut back, 0 bases at V and 0 bases at J, with 6 bases in the middle. The CDR3 has 15 residues.

The gene calls are TRBV3-1 (or the pseudogene TRBV3-2) and TRBJ1-2; weak D call: TRBD1 (6 bases). The V gene's germline CDR1 is LGHDT and CDR2 YNNKEL (reference sequence). This CDR3 comprises 14 residues. V was pared by 4 bases and J by 4 bases, with 13 bases between. In nucleotides, the CDR3 is TGTGCCAGCAGCCGCGAGGGGGTGTCCTATGGCTACACCTTC. Protein product: CASSREGVSYGYTF.

J is TRBJ2-7 and V is TRBV7-8, with TRBD1 as a possible D gene (6 bases). The CDR3 extends over 15 amino acids. Trimming cost V 2 bases and J 0 bases, with 11 bases left between them. Germline loops: CDR1 SGHVS, CDR2 FQNEAQ. CDR3 in DNA: TGTGCCAGCAGCTTATCGACAGGACGCTCCTACGAGCAGTACTTC. Translation gives CASSLSTGRSYEQYF.

The genes are TRBV5-1 and TRBJ1-2, with D maybe TRBD1 (6 bases). Germline V gene data show CDR1 as SGHRS and CDR2 as YFSETQ. Trimming removed 4 bases at V and 7 bases at J, with 20 bases between. This CDR3 spans 15 amino acids. CDR3 sequence (DNA): TGCGCCAGCAGCAAGGAAGGGGGGGTTCCTCCTGGCTACACCTTC. Translated: CASSKEGGVPPGYTF.

The rearrangement links TRBV4-2 to TRBJ2-3, with TRBD2 matching 9 bases. The CDR3 is made up of 16 amino acids. Germline CDR1 reads LGHNA; CDR2 reads YNFKEQ. Unmatched junction bases numbered 5, after V lost 0 bases and J lost 4 bases. CDR3 in amino acids: CASSQDRASGADTQYF. The CDR3 bases are TGTGCCAGCAGCCAAGATCGGGCTAGCGGGGCAGATACGCAGTATTTT.

V usage is TRBV5-4 and J usage is TRBJ2-5; 12 bases fit TRBD1. Germline loops: CDR1 SGHNT, CDR2 YYREEE (reference sequence). V was pared by 7 bases and J by 5 bases, with 6 bases of the junction left unmatched. The CDR3 length is 14 residues. The chain's CDR3 is CASGDRGREETQYF. The CDR3 DNA sequence: TGTGCCAGCGGGGACAGGGGGCGAGAGGAGACCCAGTACTTC. The full variable domain, in which reference TRBV5-4 and TRBJ2-5 provide the parts outside the CDR3, is ETGVTQSPTHLIKTRGQQVTLRCSSQSGHNTVSWYQQALGQGPQFIFQYYREEENGRGNFPPRFSGLQFPNYSSELNVNALELDDSALYLCASGDRGREETQYFGPGTRLLVL.

The chain is built from TRBV25-1 and TRBJ2-5, with a weak D call TRBD1 (6 bases). Germline V gene sequence: CDR1 MGHDK, CDR2 SYGVNS. The CDR3 is made up of 14 amino acids. V was cut by 8 bases and J by 5 bases, with 18 bases left in between. This chain's CDR3 is CASSRPQGRETQYF. CDR3 sequence (DNA): TGTGCCAGCTCACGGCCACAGGGTCGGGAGACCCAGTACTTC.

The chain links TRBV27 to TRBJ2-7, with D maybe TRBD2 (6 bases). V was shortened by 6 bases and J by 6 bases, with 15 bases between the two germline ends. This CDR3 is built from 13 residues. Germline V gene lookup returns CDR1 MNHEY and CDR2 SMNVEV (reference sequence). The CDR3, as DNA: TGTGCCAGCAGGTACTGGTCCGGGGGCGAGCAGTACTTC. Amino acid sequence: CASRYWSGGEQYF.

This chain uses TRBV6-1 with TRBJ1-4, with D possibly being TRBD1 (6 bases). The V and J ends lost 2 bases and 3 bases respectively, with 19 bases between them. CDR1 and CDR2 (germline): MNHNS, SASEGT. The CDR3 is 18 residues long. CDR3 sequence reads: CASSEKPIRGSANEKLFF. In nucleotides, the CDR3 is TGTGCCAGCAGTGAAAAGCCTATCAGGGGCTCGGCTAATGAAAAACTGTTTTTT.

The chain employs TRBV2 and TRBJ1-2, with 9 bases fitting TRBD1. Germline CDR1 is SNHLY and CDR2 is FYNNEI. Trimming cost V 6 bases and J 2 bases; bases outside gene matches: 7. The CDR3 covers 15 residues. CDR3 DNA sequence: TGTGCCAGCAGGCCGGGACAGGGCCAGAACTATGGCTACACCTTC. Translating it yields CASRPGQGQNYGYTF.